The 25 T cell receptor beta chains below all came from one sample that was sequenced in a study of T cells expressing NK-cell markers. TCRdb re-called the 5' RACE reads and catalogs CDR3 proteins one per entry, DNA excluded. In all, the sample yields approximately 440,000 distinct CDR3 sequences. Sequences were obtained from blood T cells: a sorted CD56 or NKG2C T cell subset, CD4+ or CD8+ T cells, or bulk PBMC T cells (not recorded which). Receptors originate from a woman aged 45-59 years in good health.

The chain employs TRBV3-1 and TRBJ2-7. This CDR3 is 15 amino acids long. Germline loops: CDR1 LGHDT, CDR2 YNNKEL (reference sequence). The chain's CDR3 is CASSQRTERSYEQYF.

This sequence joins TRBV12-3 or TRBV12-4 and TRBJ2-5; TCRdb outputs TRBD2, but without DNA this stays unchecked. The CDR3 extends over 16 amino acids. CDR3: CASTRTSGRGGETQYF.

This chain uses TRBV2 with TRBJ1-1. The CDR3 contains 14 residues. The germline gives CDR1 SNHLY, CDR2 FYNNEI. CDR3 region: CASSLEGSEGEAFF.

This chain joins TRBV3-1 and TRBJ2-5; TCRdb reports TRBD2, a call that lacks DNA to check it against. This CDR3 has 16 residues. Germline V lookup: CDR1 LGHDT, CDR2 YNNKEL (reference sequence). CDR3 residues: CASSQDKLAHQETQYF.

The chain's CDR3 is CASTGIGGIAASGEAFF. The J gene is TRBJ1-1, the V gene TRBV6-5. From germline, CDR1 is MNHEY and CDR2 SVGAGI. The CDR3 consists of 17 residues.

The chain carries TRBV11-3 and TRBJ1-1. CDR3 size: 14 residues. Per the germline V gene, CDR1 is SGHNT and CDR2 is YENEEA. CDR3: CASSARPTNTEAFF.

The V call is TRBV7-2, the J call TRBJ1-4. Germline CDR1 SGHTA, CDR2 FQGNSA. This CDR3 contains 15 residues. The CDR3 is CASSFSGSVNEKLFF.

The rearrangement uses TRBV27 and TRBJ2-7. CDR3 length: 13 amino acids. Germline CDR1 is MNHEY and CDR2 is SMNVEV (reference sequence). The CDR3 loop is CASRPGARYEQYF.

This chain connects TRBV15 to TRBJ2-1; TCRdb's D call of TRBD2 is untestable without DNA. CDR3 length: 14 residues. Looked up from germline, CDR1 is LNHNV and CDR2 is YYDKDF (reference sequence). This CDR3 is CATGGTSELNEQFF.

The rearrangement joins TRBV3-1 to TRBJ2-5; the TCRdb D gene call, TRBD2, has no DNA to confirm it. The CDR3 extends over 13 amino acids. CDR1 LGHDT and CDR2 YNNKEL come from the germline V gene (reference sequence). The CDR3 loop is CASSLGLTGTQYF.

The CDR3 sequence: CSARTGRGLETQYF. This chain uses TRBV20-1 with TRBJ2-5; as DNA is missing, the TRBD1 call by TCRdb cannot be tested. The germline V gene has CDR1 DFQATT and CDR2 SNEGSKA (reference sequence). CDR3 length equals 14 residues.

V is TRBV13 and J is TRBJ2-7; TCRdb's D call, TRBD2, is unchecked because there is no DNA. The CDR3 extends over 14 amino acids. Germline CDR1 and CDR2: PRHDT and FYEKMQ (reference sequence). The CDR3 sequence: CASSLELAGVEQYF.

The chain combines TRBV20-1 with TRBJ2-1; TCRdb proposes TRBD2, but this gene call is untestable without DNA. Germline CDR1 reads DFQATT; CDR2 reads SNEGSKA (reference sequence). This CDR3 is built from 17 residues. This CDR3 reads CSARATVGLAGTNEQFF.

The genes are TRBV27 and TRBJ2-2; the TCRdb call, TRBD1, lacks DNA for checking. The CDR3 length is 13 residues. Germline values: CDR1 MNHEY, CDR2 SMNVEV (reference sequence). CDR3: CAPRGRGTGELFF.

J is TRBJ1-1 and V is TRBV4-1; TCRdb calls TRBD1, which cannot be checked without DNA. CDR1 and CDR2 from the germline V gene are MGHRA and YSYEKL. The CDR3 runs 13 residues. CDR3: CASSHTGGAEAFF.

The CDR3 is CATSRDLNRAYEQYF. The chain employs TRBV15 and TRBJ2-7. CDR1 and CDR2 (germline): LNHNV, YYDKDF (reference sequence). The CDR3 covers 15 residues.

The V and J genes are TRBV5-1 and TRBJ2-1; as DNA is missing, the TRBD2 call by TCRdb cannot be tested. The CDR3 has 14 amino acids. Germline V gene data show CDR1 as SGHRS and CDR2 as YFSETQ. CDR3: CASSLETADQEQFF.

The CDR3: CASSLDRGSYGYTF. The genes are TRBV11-2 and TRBJ1-2; TCRdb indicates TRBD1, and absent DNA this call remains unverified. The length of the CDR3 is 14 residues. Germline assignment: CDR1 SGHAT and CDR2 FQNNGV. Full variable domain (missing parts from reference TRBV11-2 and TRBJ1-2): EAGVAQSPRYKIIEKRQSVAFWCNPISGHATLYWYQQILGQGPKLLIQFQNNGVVDDSQLPKDRFSAERLKGVDSTLKIQPAKLEDSAVYLCASSLDRGSYGYTFGSGTRLTVV.

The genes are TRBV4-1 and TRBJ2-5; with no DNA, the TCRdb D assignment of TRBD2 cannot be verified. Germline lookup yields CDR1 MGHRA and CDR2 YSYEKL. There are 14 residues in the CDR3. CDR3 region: CASSQDGGEGTQYF.

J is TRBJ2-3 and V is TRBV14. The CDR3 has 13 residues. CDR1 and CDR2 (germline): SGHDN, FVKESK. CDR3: CASSQWRGDTQYF.

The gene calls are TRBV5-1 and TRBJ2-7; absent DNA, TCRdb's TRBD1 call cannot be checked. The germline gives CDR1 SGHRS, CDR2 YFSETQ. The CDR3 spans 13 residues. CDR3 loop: CASSASLGHEQYF.

CDR3 in amino acids: CASSQGLAGVDNEQFF. V usage is TRBV4-2 and J usage is TRBJ2-1; TCRdb proposes TRBD2, but this gene call is untestable without DNA. This CDR3 is 16 amino acids long. From germline, CDR1 is LGHNA and CDR2 YNFKEQ.

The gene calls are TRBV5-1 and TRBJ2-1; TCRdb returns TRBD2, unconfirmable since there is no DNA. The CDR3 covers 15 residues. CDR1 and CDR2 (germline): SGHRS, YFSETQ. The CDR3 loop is CASKTSGQSYNEQFF.

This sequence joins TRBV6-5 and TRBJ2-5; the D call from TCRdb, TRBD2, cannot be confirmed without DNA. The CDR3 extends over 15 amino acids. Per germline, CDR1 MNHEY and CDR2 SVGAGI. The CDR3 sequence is CASTTGAGAAGTQYF.

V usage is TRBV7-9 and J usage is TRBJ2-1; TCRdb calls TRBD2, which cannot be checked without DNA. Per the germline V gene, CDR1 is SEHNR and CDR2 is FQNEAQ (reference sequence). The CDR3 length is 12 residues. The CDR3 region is CASSPDGDFQFF.